The T cell receptor beta chain under discussion was sequenced for a study of patients and donors after allogeneic stem cell transplantation. The CDR3 is 15 residues long. V was clipped by 7 bases and J by 0 bases; unmatched bases: 5. Germline CDR1 and CDR2: MNHNY and SVGAGI (reference sequence). TCRdb itself ran the RT-PCR reads through MiXCR, one entry per CDR3 protein. The sample consists of 190,000 or so distinct CDR3 sequences, around 41% of them appearing once. This rearrangement joins TRBV6-6 to TRBJ2-3; 9 bases agree with TRBD1. This TCR was recovered from a human donor who was either an allogeneic HSCT recipient or a stem cell or donor lymphocyte infusion donor (not recorded which). It is not recorded whose cells these are; they may come from a transplant donor. The source material was blood, either unsorted or a sorted T cell fraction (not recorded which). The CDR3: CASKIGTGSTDTQYF. CDR3 DNA sequence: TGTGCCAGCAAGATCGGGACAGGGAGCACAGATACGCAGTATTTT.